The subject of this entry is one T cell receptor (beta chain). V lost 2 bases and J lost 4, with 9 bases in between. In germline, CDR1 is SEHNR, CDR2 FQNEAQ (reference sequence). This CDR3 region has 15 residues. This sample is part of a study of human thymus T cells. TCRdb's copy holds only in-frame clones and misses some; the assay was immunoSEQ multiplex PCR. The profile shows tens of thousands of clones, 90% to 98% of them singletons. Resections were taken during corrective heart surgery, and the thymus tissue came from these. The clonotype originates from a boy younger than two with a congenital heart defect but otherwise immunologically healthy. Sequencing was performed on thymus tissue. This chain uses TRBV7-9 with TRBJ1-6; maybe TRBD1 (6 bases). The CDR3 protein is CASSLLGGYNSPLHF. DNA of the CDR3: TGTGCCAGCAGCTTACTAGGGGGATATAATTCACCCCTCCACTTT.